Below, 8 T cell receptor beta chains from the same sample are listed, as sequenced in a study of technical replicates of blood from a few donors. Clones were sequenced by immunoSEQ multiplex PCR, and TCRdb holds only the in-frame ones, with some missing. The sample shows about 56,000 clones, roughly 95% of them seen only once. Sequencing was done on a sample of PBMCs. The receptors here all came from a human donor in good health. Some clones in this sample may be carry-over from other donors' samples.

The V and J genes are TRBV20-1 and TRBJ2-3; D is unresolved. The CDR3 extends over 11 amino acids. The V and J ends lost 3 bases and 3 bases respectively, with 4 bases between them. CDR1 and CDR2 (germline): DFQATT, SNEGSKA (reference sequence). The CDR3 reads CSARSTDTQYF. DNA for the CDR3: TGCAGTGCTAGGTCGACAGATACGCAGTATTTT.

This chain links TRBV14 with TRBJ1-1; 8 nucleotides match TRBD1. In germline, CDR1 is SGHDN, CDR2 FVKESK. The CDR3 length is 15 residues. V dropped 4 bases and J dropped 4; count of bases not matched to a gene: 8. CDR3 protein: CASSRWGRGPTEAFF. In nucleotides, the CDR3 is TGTGCCAGCAGCCGGTGGGGCAGGGGGCCCACTGAAGCTTTCTTT.

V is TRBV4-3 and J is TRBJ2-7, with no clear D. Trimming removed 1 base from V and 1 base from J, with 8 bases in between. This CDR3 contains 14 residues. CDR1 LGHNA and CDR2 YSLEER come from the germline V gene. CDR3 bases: TGCGCCAGCAGCCAAGCCCTGGAGTCCTACGAGCAGTACTTC. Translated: CASSQALESYEQYF.

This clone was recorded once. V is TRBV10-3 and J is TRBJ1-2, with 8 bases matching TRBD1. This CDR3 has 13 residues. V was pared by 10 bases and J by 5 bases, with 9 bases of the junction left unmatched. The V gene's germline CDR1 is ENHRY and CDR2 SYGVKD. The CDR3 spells CATLTGDYYGYTF. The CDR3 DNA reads TGTGCCACCTTGACAGGGGACTATTATGGCTACACCTTC.

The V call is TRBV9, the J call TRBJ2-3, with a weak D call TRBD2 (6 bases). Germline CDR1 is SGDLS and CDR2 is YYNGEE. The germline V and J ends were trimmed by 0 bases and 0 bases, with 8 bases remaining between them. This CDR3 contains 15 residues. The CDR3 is CASSVGGDSTDTQYF. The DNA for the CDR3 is TGTGCCAGCAGCGTAGGGGGGGATAGCACAGATACGCAGTATTTT.

The CDR3, as DNA: TGTGCCAGCTCACCGGGACAGAACACCGGGGAGCTGTTTTTT. The encoded protein is CASSPGQNTGELFF. This chain links TRBV18 with TRBJ2-2, with D possibly being TRBD1 (6 bases). The CDR3 runs to 14 residues. Germline V gene sequence: CDR1 KGHSH, CDR2 LQKENI. V lost 3 bases, J lost 1 base, and 6 bases lay in between.

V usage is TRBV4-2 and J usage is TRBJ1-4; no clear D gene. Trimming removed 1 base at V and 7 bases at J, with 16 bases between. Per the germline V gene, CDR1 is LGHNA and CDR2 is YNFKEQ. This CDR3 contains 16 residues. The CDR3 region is CASSQGPREILEKLFF. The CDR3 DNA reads TGTGCCAGCAGCCAAGGTCCTAGGGAGATACTTGAAAAACTGTTTTTT.

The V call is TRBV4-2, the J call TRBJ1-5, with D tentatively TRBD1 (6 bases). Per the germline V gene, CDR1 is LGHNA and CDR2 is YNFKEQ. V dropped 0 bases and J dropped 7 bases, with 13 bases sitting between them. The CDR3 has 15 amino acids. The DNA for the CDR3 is TGTGCCAGCAGCCAAGATTCAGGGGAGGGGCAGCCCCAGCATTTT. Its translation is CASSQDSGEGQPQHF.